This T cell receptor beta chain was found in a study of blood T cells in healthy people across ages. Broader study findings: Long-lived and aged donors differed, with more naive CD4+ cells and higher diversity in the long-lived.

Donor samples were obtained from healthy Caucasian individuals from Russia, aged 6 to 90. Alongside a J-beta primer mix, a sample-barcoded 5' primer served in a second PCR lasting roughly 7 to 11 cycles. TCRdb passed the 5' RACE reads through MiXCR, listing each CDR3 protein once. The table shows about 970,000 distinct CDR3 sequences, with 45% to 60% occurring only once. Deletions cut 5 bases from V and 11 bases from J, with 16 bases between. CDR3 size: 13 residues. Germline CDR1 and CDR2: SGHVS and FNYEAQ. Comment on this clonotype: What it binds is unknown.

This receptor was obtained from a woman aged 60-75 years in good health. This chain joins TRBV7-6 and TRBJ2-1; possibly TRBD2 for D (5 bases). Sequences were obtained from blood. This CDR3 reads CASSPLATGKQFF. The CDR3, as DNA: TGTGCCAGCAGCCCGTTAGCTACGGGGAAGCAGTTCTTC.